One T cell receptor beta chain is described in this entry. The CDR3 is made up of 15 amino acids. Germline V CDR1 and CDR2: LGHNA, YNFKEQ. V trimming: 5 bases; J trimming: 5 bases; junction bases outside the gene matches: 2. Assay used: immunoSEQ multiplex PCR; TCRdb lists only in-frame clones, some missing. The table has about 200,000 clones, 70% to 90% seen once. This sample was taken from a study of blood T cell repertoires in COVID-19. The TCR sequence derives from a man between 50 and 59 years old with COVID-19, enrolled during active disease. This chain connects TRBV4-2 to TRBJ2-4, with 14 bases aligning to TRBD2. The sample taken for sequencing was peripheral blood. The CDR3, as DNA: TGTGCCAGCAGCTCGACTAGCGGGGGGGAAAACATTCAGTACTTC. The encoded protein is CASSSTSGGENIQYF.